These 7 T cell receptor beta chains were all obtained from the same sample, sequenced in a study of blood T cell repertoires in COVID-19. Measured with immunoSEQ multiplex PCR; TCRdb has only the in-frame clones, and not every one. Seen here are more than 200,000 clones, about nine tenths observed once, and the top ten hold around 7%. The sample taken for sequencing was PBMCs or T cells enriched from blood (not recorded which). All receptors derive from a man aged 25-40 years in a cohort exposed to, infected with or recovered from COVID-19 (not recorded which).

The rearrangement uses TRBV28 and TRBJ1-5, with 12 positions matching TRBD1. Germline CDR1 MDHEN, CDR2 SYDVKM. J lost 6 bases, V lost 6 bases, and 3 bases had no gene match. This CDR3 is built from 14 residues. The CDR3, as DNA: TGTGCCAGCAGAGGGGGACAGGGGGCTCAGCCCCAGCATTTT. It encodes CASRGGQGAQPQHF.

V usage is TRBV5-8 and J usage is TRBJ2-4; D possibly corresponds to TRBD1 (5 bases). The V gene lost 3 bases and the J gene lost 1 base, with 11 bases spanning the gap. Germline lookup yields CDR1 SGHTS and CDR2 YDEGEE. The CDR3 has 15 residues. CDR3 nucleotide sequence: TGTGCCAGCAGCTCCTCCAGGGCCGCCAAAAACATTCAGTACTTC. Encoded protein: CASSSSRAAKNIQYF.

The chain uses TRBV28 and TRBJ1-2; D not resolved. The germline V gene has CDR1 MDHEN and CDR2 SYDVKM. Trimming took off 8 bases at V and 3 bases at J, with 16 bases between the two ends. The length of the CDR3 is 14 residues. The CDR3 sequence: CASLIPGAYYGYTF. The CDR3 DNA reads as TGTGCCAGCCTTATACCCGGAGCCTACTATGGCTACACCTTC.

The genes are TRBV7-3 and TRBJ2-1; 12 nucleotides align to TRBD2. The CDR3 loop spans 19 amino acids. Trimming cost V 4 bases and J 5 bases; bases outside gene matches: 15. The germline V gene has CDR1 SGHTA and CDR2 FQGTGA. CDR3 protein: CASSSPGGLAGGQNNEQFF. CDR3 nucleotides: TGTGCCAGCAGCTCCCCCGGAGGGCTAGCGGGAGGGCAAAACAATGAGCAGTTCTTC.

CDR3 bases: TGTGCCAGCAGCTTAGAGACTAGTAGGAACAACAATGAGCAGTTCTTC. Amino acids: CASSLETSRNNNEQFF. The gene calls are TRBV7-8 and TRBJ2-1, with D perhaps TRBD2 (6 bases). Trimming removed 1 base at V and 5 bases at J, with 15 bases between. This CDR3 spans 16 amino acids. The germline gives CDR1 SGHVS, CDR2 FQNEAQ.

The chain recombines TRBV28 with TRBJ2-7; the match to TRBD2 covers 7 bases. The V and J ends lost 2 bases and 12 bases, in that order; junction bases with no gene match: 10. Germline lookup yields CDR1 MDHEN and CDR2 SYDVKM. The CDR3 extends over 13 amino acids. The DNA for the CDR3 is TGTGCCAGCAGTTTACGGTCTTGGGGGGGGTCGTACTTC. Protein sequence: CASSLRSWGGSYF.

This clone occurred once. The chain's CDR3 is CASSLADRGSPLHF. The CDR3 coding sequence is TGTGCCAGCAGCTTAGCCGACAGGGGCTCACCCCTCCACTTT. The chain joins TRBV7-9 to TRBJ1-6; 8 bases line up with TRBD1. V was pared by 0 bases and J by 10 bases, with 2 bases of the junction left unmatched. This CDR3 spans 14 amino acids. Germline values: CDR1 SEHNR, CDR2 FQNEAQ (reference sequence).